The 16 T cell receptor beta chains listed next were all sequenced from one sample in a study of cytomegalovirus exposure and HLA in healthy donors. Primers for the PCR totalled 60 Vbeta and 13 Jbeta. Generated by immunoSEQ multiplex PCR, the TCRdb table keeps only in-frame clones and is missing some. The table records around 210,000 clones, more than 70% of them present only once. Material: PBMCs. Source of these receptors: a boy aged 5-17 years in good health and CMV-seronegative.

The V gene is TRBV27, the J gene TRBJ1-1; D gene unclear. The V gene's germline CDR1 is MNHEY and CDR2 SMNVEV (reference sequence). Trimming removed 2 bases from V and 5 bases from J, with 6 bases in between. The CDR3 has 12 residues. CDR3 coding DNA: TGTGCCAGCAGTTTAACGGGGACTGAAGCTTTCTTT. Residues: CASSLTGTEAFF.

This clone was detected a few times. The chain joins TRBV2 to TRBJ2-6; 7 nucleotides agree with TRBD1. Germline loops: CDR1 SNHLY, CDR2 FYNNEI. This CDR3 is 19 amino acids long. V lost 4 bases to trimming and J lost 2 bases; unmatched junction nucleotides: 14. The CDR3 DNA reads as TGTGCCAGCAGTGTTTGGGGCCCGGGGCAGGGGGCTGGGGCCAACGTCCTGACTTTC. The encoded protein is CASSVWGPGQGAGANVLTF.

This chain joins TRBV6-1 and TRBJ2-1; no reliable D call. The germline gives CDR1 MNHNS, CDR2 SASEGT. Trimming cost V 7 bases and J 9 bases, with 13 bases left between them. The CDR3 sequence is 12 residues long. The CDR3 DNA reads as TGTGCCAGCACAGTGCGAGGCCCTGAGCAGTTCTTC. Its protein product is CASTVRGPEQFF.

This clone has a handful of counts. The genes are TRBV9 and TRBJ1-5; D is ambiguous. Trimming stripped 4 bases from V and 2 bases from J, with 10 bases between. CDR1 is SGDLS and CDR2 is YYNGEE in the germline V gene. The CDR3 has 14 residues. CDR3 sequence (DNA): TGTGCCAGCAGCCCCGGAGAGGGCAATCAGCCCCAGCATTTT. This encodes CASSPGEGNQPQHF.

The genes are TRBV5-6 and TRBJ1-4; 11 bases are shared with TRBD1. This CDR3 region has 14 residues. Per the germline V gene, CDR1 is SGHDT and CDR2 is YYEEEE. The junction had 2 bases not matched to a gene; V was cut back by 3 bases and J by 7 bases. The CDR3 spells CASSWGTGGEKLFF. DNA for the CDR3: TGTGCCAGCAGCTGGGGGACAGGGGGTGAAAAACTGTTTTTT.

The CDR3 nucleotides are TGTGCCAGCAGCTTAGGGGCGGATAATTCACCCCTCCACTTT. Amino acid sequence: CASSLGADNSPLHF. The chain carries TRBV5-6 and TRBJ1-6; tentatively, D is TRBD1 (5 bases). This CDR3 is built from 14 residues. Looked up from germline, CDR1 is SGHDT and CDR2 is YYEEEE. V lost 2 bases, J lost 5 bases, and 8 bases lay in between. The complete variable domain, with remaining parts taken from reference TRBV5-6 and TRBJ1-6, reads DAGVTQSPTHLIKTRGQQVTLRCSPKSGHDTVSWYQQALGQGPQFIFQYYEEEERQRGNFPDRFSGHQFPNYSSELNVNALLLGDSALYLCASSLGADNSPLHFGNGTRLTVT.

This clone was observed once. The rearrangement joins TRBV19 to TRBJ1-3, with 11 nucleotides matching TRBD1. Germline-derived CDR1 and CDR2 are LNHDA and SQIVND (reference sequence). V was clipped by 4 bases and J by 1 base; unmatched bases: 3. This CDR3 has 16 amino acids. In DNA form, the CDR3 reads TGTGCCAGTAGTAGGGACAGGGGGTTTTCTGGAAACACCATATATTTT. It codes for CASSRDRGFSGNTIYF.

V usage is TRBV6-1 and J usage is TRBJ1-5; tentatively, D is TRBD1 (5 bases). Germline CDR1 and CDR2: MNHNS and SASEGT. V shed 3 bases and J shed 1 base, with 10 bases lying between them. The CDR3 runs to 15 residues. The CDR3 DNA follows: TGTGCCAGCAGTGAGTTCCAGGGAAGCAATCAGCCCCAGCATTTT. The encoded protein is CASSEFQGSNQPQHF.

CDR3 protein: CASSGWARTGAARKTQYF. CDR3 DNA: TGTGCCAGCAGCGGGTGGGCCCGGACAGGGGCCGCCCGGAAGACCCAGTACTTC. The chain links TRBV5-6 to TRBJ2-5, with 9 bases that match TRBD1. The V segment lost 4 bases and the J segment 6 bases; nucleotides outside the gene matches: 19. Germline CDR1 is SGHDT and CDR2 is YYEEEE. CDR3 size: 18 residues.

V usage is TRBV5-1 and J usage is TRBJ1-1; D is unclear. There are 15 residues in the CDR3. V lost 2 bases to trimming and J lost 3 bases, with 14 bases between them. Germline V gene sequence: CDR1 SGHRS, CDR2 YFSETQ. CDR3 DNA: TGCGCCAGCAGCTTCGGACTGACGGTGGACACTGAAGCTTTCTTT. Translating it yields CASSFGLTVDTEAFF.

The chain joins TRBV11-2 to TRBJ1-1; tentative D call: TRBD1 (5 bases). With 3 bases removed from V and 10 bases from J, the gap between germline ends came to 24 bases. CDR1 and CDR2 from the germline V gene are SGHAT and FQNNGV. The CDR3 sequence is 16 residues long. The CDR3 region is CASSLGLGGRAEVAFF. In DNA form, the CDR3 reads TGTGCCAGCAGCTTGGGGCTTGGCGGCAGGGCTGAGGTAGCTTTCTTT.

A single count supports this clone. CDR3 sequence (DNA): TGTGCCAGCAGCTTGTCGGGCAGGGACTATGGCTACACCTTC. It encodes CASSLSGRDYGYTF. This rearrangement joins TRBV5-6 to TRBJ1-2; a possible D gene is TRBD1 (5 bases). The CDR3 is made up of 14 amino acids. Germline V gene lookup returns CDR1 SGHDT and CDR2 YYEEEE. V was pared by 1 base and J by 3 bases, with 10 bases between.

This clone appeared a single time. The conserved phenylalanine or tryptophan is not found at the CDR3 terminus, so this likely reflects a read error. The gene calls are TRBV6-5 and TRBJ1-2; D unresolved. This CDR3 comprises 15 residues. With 2 bases removed from V and 0 bases from J, the gap between germline ends came to 10 bases. Germline CDR1 MNHEY, CDR2 SVGAGI. The DNA of the CDR3 is TGTGCCAGCAGTTACGACGCCGGGACTAACTATGGCTACACCCTC. Its protein product is CASSYDAGTNYGYTL.

The V and J genes are TRBV2 and TRBJ2-4; 9 bases are shared with TRBD2. V was clipped by 10 bases and J by 8 bases; unmatched bases: 9. The germline V gene has CDR1 SNHLY and CDR2 FYNNEI. This CDR3 contains 13 residues. The CDR3 loop reads CAILAGLGDIQYF. CDR3 nucleotides: TGTGCCATACTAGCGGGTTTAGGGGACATTCAGTACTTC.

The chain employs TRBV5-5 and TRBJ2-3, with 12 bases aligning to TRBD2. Germline values: CDR1 SGHKS, CDR2 YYEKEE (reference sequence). This CDR3 spans 18 amino acids. The V gene end was trimmed by 4 bases and the J gene end by 5 bases; junction bases not matched to a gene: 14. The CDR3: CASSARLAGAPGGDTQYF. CDR3 in DNA: TGTGCCAGCAGCGCGAGACTAGCGGGAGCCCCCGGGGGAGATACGCAGTATTTT.

This sequence joins TRBV14 and TRBJ2-7; 10 positions match TRBD1. V lost 0 bases and J lost 1; bases outside the gene matches: 12. This CDR3 has 19 residues. CDR1 is SGHDN and CDR2 is FVKESK in the germline V gene. CDR3 sequence (DNA): TGTGCCAGCAGCCAAGATCTCGGGACAGGGGCAGCGGGGTCCTACGAGCAGTACTTC. This encodes CASSQDLGTGAAGSYEQYF.